Following are 20 T cell receptor beta chains from one sample sequenced in a study of Graves' ophthalmopathy and Graves' hyperthyroidism. Amplification targeted the TCR beta CDR3 regions, with RNA transcripts as the source material. HTBI-primed first-round RT-PCR preceded second-round multiplex PCR. TCRdb re-analysed the multiplex PCR reads in MiXCR, keeping a single row per CDR3 protein. The table shows around 400,000 distinct CDR3 sequences, with around a fifth occurring only once. What was sequenced was peripheral blood. The source is a young woman with stable Graves' hyperthyroidism.

This clonotype was observed many times. At one end the junction does not follow the germline gene, possibly because of a read error. The gene calls are TRBV12-3 or TRBV12-4 and TRBJ1-1, with 8 bases matching TRBD1. The CDR3 length is 15 residues. DNA of the CDR3: TGTGCCAGCAGATTAGGACAGGGTATGAACACTGAAGCTTTCTTT. It codes for CASRLGQGMNTEAFF.

Note on this clonotype: The CDR3 ends on some other residue instead of the conserved phenylalanine or tryptophan, so this is likely a read error. The V and J genes are TRBV6-1 and TRBJ2-7; possible D gene TRBD1, 5 bases. Looked up from germline, CDR1 is MNHNS and CDR2 is SASEGT. Trimming stripped 6 bases from V and 5 bases from J, with 17 bases between. The CDR3 has 14 amino acids. The CDR3 protein is CASREQGRIDEQYY. In nucleotides, the CDR3 is TGTGCCAGCAGGGAGCAGGGCAGAATTGACGAGCAGTACTAC.

This clonotype has ten or more counts. The chain couples TRBV30 to TRBJ1-5; TRBD1 matches at 8 bases. J gave up 4 bases and V 1 base, and 6 bases lay outside the gene matches. There are 15 residues in the CDR3. From germline, CDR1 is GTSNPN and CDR2 SVGIG (reference sequence). The CDR3 coding sequence is TGTGCCTGGAGTGGGGCCCGGACAGGGAATCAGCCCCAGCATTTT. Its protein product is CAWSGARTGNQPQHF.

This clonotype was observed many times. The genes are TRBV5-1 and TRBJ2-7, with TRBD2 identical over 7 bases. The V segment lost 0 bases and the J segment 6 bases; nucleotides outside the gene matches: 9. CDR3 size: 15 residues. Germline CDR1 is SGHRS and CDR2 is YFSETQ. CDR3 sequence: CASSLVGSGQSEQYF. The CDR3 region has the DNA TGCGCCAGCAGCTTGGTCGGTAGCGGGCAATCCGAGCAGTACTTC.

This clonotype has at least ten counts. The chain recombines TRBV9 with TRBJ2-7, with TRBD2 matching 7 bases. The CDR3 has 14 amino acids. CDR1 and CDR2 from the germline V gene are SGDLS and YYNGEE. V was clipped by 2 bases and J by 2 bases; unmatched bases: 4. The CDR3 sequence is CASSVLADPYEQYF. In DNA, the CDR3 is TGTGCCAGCAGCGTCCTAGCGGACCCCTACGAGCAGTACTTC.

This clonotype was counted a few times. The chain is built from TRBV3-1 and TRBJ1-2; 10 bases are a match to TRBD1. This CDR3 is built from 14 residues. The junction had 2 bases not matched to a gene; V was cut back by 1 base and J by 6 bases. Germline V CDR1 and CDR2: LGHDT, YNNKEL (reference sequence). CDR3 loop: CASSQGDRGHGYTF. The CDR3 region has the DNA TGTGCCAGCAGCCAAGGGGACAGGGGCCATGGCTACACCTTC.

The rearrangement joins TRBV28 to TRBJ2-7; TRBD1 matches 7 bases. The CDR3 is 16 amino acids. Germline lookup yields CDR1 MDHEN and CDR2 SYDVKM. V was clipped by 6 bases and J by 0 bases; unmatched bases: 11. The chain's CDR3 is CASSDTPGQSSYEQYF. For the CDR3, the DNA is TGTGCCAGCAGCGACACTCCGGGACAGAGCTCCTACGAGCAGTACTTC.

Many counts were recorded for this clonotype. The chain is built from TRBV12-3 or TRBV12-4 and TRBJ1-5; a weak D match, TRBD1 (5 bases). With 6 bases removed from V and 7 bases from J, the gap between germline ends came to 13 bases. CDR3 length equals 13 residues. CDR3 in DNA: TGTGCCAGCAGAACAGGTTTCGGGCAGCCCCAGCATTTT. This encodes CASRTGFGQPQHF.

This clonotype was seen only once. The V and J genes are TRBV29-1 and TRBJ2-7; no reliable D call. Germline-derived CDR1 and CDR2 are SQVTM and ANQGSEA. V lost 0 bases, J lost 2 bases, and 8 bases lay in between. The CDR3 spans 13 residues. CDR3 sequence (DNA): TGCAGCGTTGAAGATGAGGTTACCTACGAGCAGTACTTC. It yields the protein CSVEDEVTYEQYF.

V is TRBV7-3 and J is TRBJ2-7; a weak D match, TRBD2 (6 bases). The CDR3 runs to 16 residues. Germline loops: CDR1 SGHTA, CDR2 FQGTGA. V was clipped by 3 bases and J by 7 bases, with 22 bases between them. CDR3 in amino acids: CASSFGGGTPISEQYF. The CDR3 nucleotides are TGTGCCAGCAGCTTCGGTGGCGGGACTCCGATTTCTGAGCAGTACTTC.

The table lists this clonotype with a few counts. The V and J genes are TRBV27 and TRBJ1-2; possible D gene TRBD1, 5 bases. Trimming cost V 3 bases and J 2 bases, with 10 bases left between them. The CDR3 is made up of 14 amino acids. Germline V CDR1 and CDR2: MNHEY, SMNVEV (reference sequence). The CDR3 nucleotides are TGTGCCAGCAGTTTTGGGGGGGGGAACTATGGCTACACCTTC. Translating gives CASSFGGGNYGYTF.

This clonotype was seen ten or more times. This chain uses TRBV12-3 or TRBV12-4 with TRBJ2-7, with D maybe TRBD1 (7 bases). The CDR3 totals 16 residues. V lost 2 bases and J lost 4, with 18 bases in between. The CDR3 nucleotides are TGTGCCAGCAGTTTAAAGCGGGTTAGGGGGCGATACGAGCAGTACTTC. It encodes CASSLKRVRGRYEQYF.

This clonotype was detected many times. This chain links TRBV20-1 with TRBJ2-2; 10 bases are a match to TRBD2. Trimming removed 0 bases from V and 3 bases from J; junction bases left unmatched: 1. CDR3 length equals 15 residues. The V gene's germline CDR1 is DFQATT and CDR2 SNEGSKA (reference sequence). The CDR3 DNA sequence: TGCAGTGCTAGAGATCTAGCGGGAGACACCGGGGAGCTGTTTTTT. Its protein product is CSARDLAGDTGELFF.

This clonotype was observed at least ten times. Without the conserved terminal phenylalanine or tryptophan, this CDR3 likely stems from a read error. The chain recombines TRBV6-1 with TRBJ1-1; D might be TRBD1 (5 bases). The CDR3 is made up of 11 amino acids. V lost 10 bases and J lost 11, with 17 bases in between. Germline V CDR1 and CDR2: MNHNS, SASEGT. The CDR3 DNA is TGTGCCACCAGGACCAACGGGGGGGCTTTCCTT. The encoded protein is CATRTNGGAFL.

The table lists this clonotype with many counts. The rearrangement links TRBV6-1 to TRBJ1-1, with D possibly matching TRBD1 (6 bases). The CDR3 runs 17 residues. V was pared by 7 bases and J by 1 base, with 22 bases between. Per the germline V gene, CDR1 is MNHNS and CDR2 is SASEGT. The CDR3 sequence: CASTSTPGHRRNTEAFF. The CDR3 coding sequence is TGTGCCAGCACCTCCACGCCGGGACACCGGAGGAACACTGAAGCTTTCTTT.

This clonotype was picked up many times. The V and J genes are TRBV30 and TRBJ1-2, with D uncertain. The CDR3 length is 13 residues. Germline V gene data show CDR1 as GTSNPN and CDR2 as SVGIG (reference sequence). Trimming left V 5 bases short and J 4 bases short, with 14 bases between. CDR3 sequence (DNA): TGTGCCTGGGTGGCCGGCGGGCCCTATGGCTACACCTTC. It codes for CAWVAGGPYGYTF.

The chain links TRBV29-1 to TRBJ2-2; D ambiguous. Germline V gives CDR1 SQVTM, CDR2 ANQGSEA. Trimming took off 0 bases at V and 0 bases at J, with 14 bases between the two ends. The CDR3 extends over 17 amino acids. The CDR3 sequence is CSVEDRWAEANTGELFF. CDR3 sequence (DNA): TGCAGCGTTGAAGATCGTTGGGCAGAGGCGAACACCGGGGAGCTGTTTTTT.

This clonotype was detected ten times or more. The chain joins TRBV16 to TRBJ2-7; 7 bases agree with TRBD2. The V segment lost 5 bases and the J segment 0 bases; nucleotides outside the gene matches: 10. CDR3 length: 16 residues. Germline V gene data show CDR1 as KGHSY and CDR2 as FQNENV. CDR3 nucleotides: TGTGCCAGCAGCGATTACCTTCGGACTAGCTCCTACGAGCAGTACTTC. This gives the protein CASSDYLRTSSYEQYF. The full variable domain, its missing parts supplied by reference TRBV16 and TRBJ2-7, is GEEVAQTPKHLVRGEGQKAKLYCAPIKGHSYVFWYQQVLKNEFKFLISFQNENVFDETGMPKERFSAKCLPNSPCSLEIQATKLEDSAVYFCASSDYLRTSSYEQYFGPGTRLTVT.

This clonotype has ten or more counts. J is TRBJ1-2 and V is TRBV29-1, with D possibly TRBD1 on 5 matching bases. This CDR3 region has 13 residues. CDR1 SQVTM and CDR2 ANQGSEA come from the germline V gene. V lost 3 bases, J lost 5 bases, and 13 bases lay in between. DNA of the CDR3: TGCAGCGTTGAGGGGGGGAGGACGTATGGCTACACCTTC. It translates to CSVEGGRTYGYTF.

This clonotype was seen repeatedly, ten times or more. This chain connects TRBV6-1 to TRBJ2-7; 11 positions agree with TRBD2. CDR3 size: 15 residues. Germline loops: CDR1 MNHNS, CDR2 SASEGT. Germline trimming cut 1 base from V and 4 bases from J; bases unmatched to any gene: 3. DNA of the CDR3: TGTGCCAGCAGTGAAGTGGGGACTAGCGGTTACGAGCAGTACTTC. As protein: CASSEVGTSGYEQYF.